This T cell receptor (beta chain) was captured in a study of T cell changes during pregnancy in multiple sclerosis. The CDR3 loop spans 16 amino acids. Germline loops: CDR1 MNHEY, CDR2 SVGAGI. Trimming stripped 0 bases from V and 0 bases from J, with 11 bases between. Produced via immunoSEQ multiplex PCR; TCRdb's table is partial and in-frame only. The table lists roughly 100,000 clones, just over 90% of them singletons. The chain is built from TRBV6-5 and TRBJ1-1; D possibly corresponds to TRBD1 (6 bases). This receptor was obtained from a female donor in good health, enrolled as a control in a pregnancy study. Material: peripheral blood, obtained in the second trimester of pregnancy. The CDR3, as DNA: TGTGCCAGCAGTTACTCACCAGGACAGATGAACACTGAAGCTTTCTTT. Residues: CASSYSPGQMNTEAFF.